The 18 T cell receptor beta chains below were found in one sample sequenced in a study of CD8+ T cells in alopecia areata. Treatment given: oral pan-JAK inhibitor, 5-10 mg twice daily. Extracted from the samples, RNA was reverse transcribed into cDNA to serve as the sequencing template. Assay used: immunoSEQ multiplex PCR; TCRdb lists only in-frame clones, some missing. The sample has about 210,000 clones, roughly 44% seen once. The sample in question was CD4+ T cells sorted from blood, obtained at approximately week 36, from a patient treated with tofacitinib. These receptors were collected from a human donor with alopecia areata.

Only a few counts were recorded for this clone. J is TRBJ1-2 and V is TRBV28; TRBD1 aligns across 7 bases. J was trimmed by 3 bases and V by 3 bases; bases with no gene match: 1. The germline V gene has CDR1 MDHEN and CDR2 SYDVKM. This CDR3 comprises 13 residues. The CDR3 protein is CASSFGTDYGYTF. The CDR3 nucleotides read TGTGCCAGCAGTTTCGGGACAGACTATGGCTACACCTTC.

The V gene is TRBV30, the J gene TRBJ1-1, with no clear D. The V end was cut by 2 bases, the J end by 7 bases, with 11 bases between. The germline V gene encodes CDR1 GTSNPN and CDR2 SVGIG (reference sequence). This CDR3 has 12 amino acids. The CDR3 sequence is CAWSLADYEAFF. The CDR3 coding sequence is TGTGCCTGGAGTCTGGCCGATTATGAAGCTTTCTTT.

This chain uses TRBV7-3 with TRBJ2-5; possibly TRBD1 for D (6 bases). Germline assignment: CDR1 SGHTA and CDR2 FQGTGA. Trimming removed 5 bases at V and 5 bases at J, with 18 bases between. The CDR3 sequence is 15 residues long. As DNA, the CDR3 is TGTGCCAGCAGCACAAAACAGGGTCCCGGGGAGACCCAGTACTTC. Protein sequence: CASSTKQGPGETQYF. The entire variable domain, with the rest obtained from reference TRBV7-3 and TRBJ2-5, is as follows: GAGVSQTPSNKVTEKGKYVELRCDPISGHTALYWYRQSLGQGPEFLIYFQGTGAADDSGLPNDRFFAVRPEGSVSTLKIQRTERGDSAVYLCASSTKQGPGETQYFGPGTRLLVL.

The rearrangement links TRBV2 to TRBJ2-7, with 9 bases that match TRBD1. The V segment lost 11 bases and the J segment 3 bases; nucleotides outside the gene matches: 11. The CDR3 consists of 14 residues. The germline gives CDR1 SNHLY, CDR2 FYNNEI. This chain's CDR3 is CAGQEQGAIYEQYF. The CDR3 coding sequence is TGTGCCGGACAAGAACAGGGGGCAATCTACGAGCAGTACTTC.

This clone has only a few counts. The gene calls are TRBV30 and TRBJ1-5, with a weak D call TRBD1 (6 bases). Trimming left V 0 bases short and J 3 bases short, with 12 bases between. Germline CDR1 is GTSNPN and CDR2 is SVGIG (reference sequence). This CDR3 comprises 15 residues. The CDR3 DNA follows: TGTGCCTGGAGTGTACGGGGGGCGATCAATCAGCCCCAGCATTTT. Translating it yields CAWSVRGAINQPQHF.

This clone was counted only a few times. Other DNA sequences in the same sample also yield this CDR3. The V and J genes are TRBV20-1 and TRBJ2-5; D is unresolved. Germline V gene sequence: CDR1 DFQATT, CDR2 SNEGSKA (reference sequence). Trimming stripped 6 bases from V and 2 bases from J, with 7 bases between. The CDR3 length is 11 residues. CDR3 in amino acids: CSARPQETQYF. DNA for the CDR3: TGCAGTGCGAGACCTCAAGAGACCCAGTACTTC.

The genes are TRBV7-9 and TRBJ2-7; D is unresolved. Germline CDR1 is SEHNR and CDR2 is FQNEAQ (reference sequence). The V end was cut by 5 bases, the J end by 3 bases, with 11 bases between. The CDR3 is 13 amino acids. In DNA, the CDR3 is TGTGCCAGCAGCGTCCTCTTGGGCTACGAGCAGTACTTC. This translates into CASSVLLGYEQYF.

This clone was picked up a small number of times. This chain links TRBV20-1 with TRBJ2-7; D not certain. Germline assignment: CDR1 DFQATT and CDR2 SNEGSKA (reference sequence). This CDR3 is built from 10 residues. Deletions cut 6 bases from V and 3 bases from J, with 6 bases between. As DNA, the CDR3 is TGCAGTGCAAAGAACTACGAGCAGTACTTC. Amino acids: CSAKNYEQYF.

This clone has a handful of counts. The chain employs TRBV7-8 and TRBJ1-1; TRBD1 matches at 8 bases. Germline V lookup: CDR1 SGHVS, CDR2 FQNEAQ. The length of the CDR3 is 15 residues. V shed 1 base, J shed 6 bases, and the junction held 7 bases outside the gene matches. CDR3 loop: CASSLVQGGFAEAFF. CDR3 bases: TGTGCCAGCAGCTTAGTACAGGGGGGGTTTGCTGAAGCTTTCTTT.

V and J are TRBV4-3 and TRBJ2-1, with 7 nucleotides matching TRBD2. CDR1 LGHNA and CDR2 YSLEER come from the germline V gene. The CDR3 length is 13 residues. With V trimmed by 3 bases and J by 6 bases, 2 bases remained unmatched. The CDR3 sequence: CASSQSSGNEQFF. CDR3 sequence (DNA): TGCGCCAGCAGCCAGTCTAGCGGCAATGAGCAGTTCTTC.

This chain joins TRBV5-1 and TRBJ2-7; 7 bases fit TRBD1. The trim removed 3 bases at V and 4 bases at J, leaving 4 bases unmatched. Germline CDR1 and CDR2: SGHRS and YFSETQ. CDR3 length equals 13 residues. The CDR3 here is CASSSPGGYEQYF. The CDR3 nucleotides are TGCGCCAGCAGCTCCCCAGGGGGTTACGAGCAGTACTTC. The complete variable domain, with remaining parts taken from reference TRBV5-1 and TRBJ2-7, reads KAGVTQTPRYLIKTRGQQVTLSCSPISGHRSVSWYQQTPGQGLQFLFEYFSETQRNKGNFPGRFSGRQFSNSRSEMNVSTLELGDSALYLCASSSPGGYEQYFGPGTRLTVT.

This clone was seen a single time. The genes are TRBV5-1 and TRBJ2-7; TRBD1 might be the D (5 bases). The CDR3 spans 15 residues. Germline V gene data show CDR1 as SGHRS and CDR2 as YFSETQ. Trimming cost V 1 base and J 5 bases, with 16 bases left between them. CDR3 sequence: CASSLWQGRRDEQYF. DNA for the CDR3: TGCGCCAGCAGCTTGTGGCAGGGCCGTCGGGACGAGCAGTACTTC.

The genes are TRBV9 and TRBJ2-1; 9 nucleotides align to TRBD2. V dropped 0 bases and J dropped 6; count of bases not matched to a gene: 4. CDR3 size: 15 residues. Germline values: CDR1 SGDLS, CDR2 YYNGEE. CDR3 loop: CASSVVGLAGNEQFF. DNA of the CDR3: TGTGCCAGCAGCGTAGTGGGACTAGCAGGCAATGAGCAGTTCTTC.

The chain recombines TRBV18 with TRBJ2-7; 7 nucleotides line up with TRBD2. This CDR3 contains 15 residues. Germline CDR1 and CDR2: KGHSH and LQKENI. With 3 bases clipped from V and 2 bases from J, the junction kept 7 bases outside the gene matches. CDR3 loop: CASSPLAEGPYEQYF. The CDR3 bases are TGTGCCAGCTCACCGCTAGCGGAGGGACCCTACGAGCAGTACTTC. Combining the CDR3 with reference TRBV18 and TRBJ2-7 gives the whole variable domain NAGVMQNPRHLVRRRGQEARLRCSPMKGHSHVYWYRQLPEEGLKFMVYLQKENIIDESGMPKERFSAEFPKEGPSILRIQQVVRGDSAAYFCASSPLAEGPYEQYFGPGTRLTVT.

This clone was seen ten or more times. J is TRBJ2-4 and V is TRBV29-1; the D gene is possibly TRBD1 (5 bases). Germline-derived CDR1 and CDR2 are SQVTM and ANQGSEA. Trimming took 4 bases from V and 4 from J, leaving 8 bases between them. The CDR3 consists of 12 residues. CDR3 amino acids: CSVARQKNIQYF. As DNA, the CDR3 is TGCAGCGTTGCTCGACAGAAAAACATTCAGTACTTC.

This clone has a single count. V gene TRBV29-1 combines with J gene TRBJ2-1; D tentatively reads TRBD1 or TRBD2 (5 bases each). This CDR3 has 13 amino acids. Trimming shortened V by 4 bases and J by 7 bases, and 14 bases separated the two germline ends. Germline CDR1 is SQVTM and CDR2 is ANQGSEA. CDR3 sequence reads: CSVGEGPRNEQFF. The CDR3 DNA is TGCAGCGTTGGAGAGGGGCCGAGGAATGAGCAGTTCTTC.

The rearrangement joins TRBV5-4 to TRBJ2-7; D may be TRBD2 (6 bases). The germline gives CDR1 SGHNT, CDR2 YYREEE (reference sequence). The germline V and J ends were trimmed by 4 bases and 9 bases, with 14 bases remaining between them. The CDR3 covers 12 residues. CDR3 sequence: CASSLRGALQYF. The CDR3 bases are TGTGCCAGCAGCCTCCGCGGGGCTCTGCAGTACTTC. The full variable domain, in which reference TRBV5-4 and TRBJ2-7 provide the parts outside the CDR3, is ETGVTQSPTHLIKTRGQQVTLRCSSQSGHNTVSWYQQALGQGPQFIFQYYREEENGRGNFPPRFSGLQFPNYSSELNVNALELDDSALYLCASSLRGALQYFGPGTRLTVT.

To note about this clone: Other DNA sequences in this specimen translate into the identical CDR3. The chain links TRBV30 to TRBJ2-5; no definite D call. The CDR3 covers 10 residues. Germline assignment: CDR1 GTSNPN and CDR2 SVGIG (reference sequence). Trimming pared 1 base from V and 3 bases from J, leaving 0 bases between. The CDR3 DNA follows: TGTGCCTGGAGTGAAGAGACCCAGTACTTC. Protein product: CAWSEETQYF.